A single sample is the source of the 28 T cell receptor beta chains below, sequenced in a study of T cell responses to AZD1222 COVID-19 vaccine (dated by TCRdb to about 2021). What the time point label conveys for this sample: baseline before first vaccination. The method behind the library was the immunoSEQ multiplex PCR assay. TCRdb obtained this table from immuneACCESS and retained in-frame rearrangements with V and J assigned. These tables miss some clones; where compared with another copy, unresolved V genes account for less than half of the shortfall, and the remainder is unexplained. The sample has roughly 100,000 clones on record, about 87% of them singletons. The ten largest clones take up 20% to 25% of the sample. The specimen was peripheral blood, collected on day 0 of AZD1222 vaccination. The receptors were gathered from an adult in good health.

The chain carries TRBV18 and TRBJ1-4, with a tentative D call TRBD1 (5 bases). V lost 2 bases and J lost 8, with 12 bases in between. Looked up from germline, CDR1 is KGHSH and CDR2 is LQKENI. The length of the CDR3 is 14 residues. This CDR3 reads CASSPRQGEEKLFF. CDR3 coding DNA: TGTGCCAGCTCACCAAGGCAGGGAGAAGAAAAACTGTTTTTT.

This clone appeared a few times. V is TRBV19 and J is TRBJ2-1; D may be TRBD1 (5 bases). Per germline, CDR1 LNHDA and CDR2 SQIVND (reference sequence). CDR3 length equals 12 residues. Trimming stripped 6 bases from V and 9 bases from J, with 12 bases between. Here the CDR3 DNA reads TGTGCCAGTAGCCCCCGGACATCTGAGCAGTTCTTC. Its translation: CASSPRTSEQFF.

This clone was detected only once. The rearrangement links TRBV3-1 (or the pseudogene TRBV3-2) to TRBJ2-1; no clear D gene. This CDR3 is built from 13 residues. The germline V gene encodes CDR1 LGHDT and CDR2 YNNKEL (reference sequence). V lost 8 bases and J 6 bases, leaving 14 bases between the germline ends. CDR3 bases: TGTGCCAGCCTGGCTAGTGGTGGCAATGAGCAGTTCTTC. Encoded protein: CASLASGGNEQFF.

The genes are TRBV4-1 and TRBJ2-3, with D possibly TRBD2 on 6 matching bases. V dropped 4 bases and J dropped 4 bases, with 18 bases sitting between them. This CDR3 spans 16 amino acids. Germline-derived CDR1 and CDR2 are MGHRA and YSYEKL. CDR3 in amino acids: CASSPTVGGMADTQYF. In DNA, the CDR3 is TGCGCCAGCAGCCCAACCGTCGGCGGGATGGCAGATACGCAGTATTTT.

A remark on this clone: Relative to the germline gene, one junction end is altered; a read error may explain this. The DNA of the CDR3 is TGCGCCAGCAGCCAAGATGTAGCGGGGGGGCCAGAAGAGTCCCAGTACTTC. Its protein product is CASSQDVAGGPEESQYF. The V call is TRBV4-3, the J call TRBJ2-5; 11 bases align to TRBD2. CDR1 is LGHNA, CDR2 YSLEER, per germline. This CDR3 spans 17 amino acids.

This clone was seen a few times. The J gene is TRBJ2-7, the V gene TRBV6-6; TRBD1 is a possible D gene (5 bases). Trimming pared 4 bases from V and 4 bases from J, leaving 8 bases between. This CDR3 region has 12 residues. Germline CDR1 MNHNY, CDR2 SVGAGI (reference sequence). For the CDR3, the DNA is TGTGCCAGCAGTTCAGGGTCTTACGAGCAGTACTTC. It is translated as CASSSGSYEQYF.

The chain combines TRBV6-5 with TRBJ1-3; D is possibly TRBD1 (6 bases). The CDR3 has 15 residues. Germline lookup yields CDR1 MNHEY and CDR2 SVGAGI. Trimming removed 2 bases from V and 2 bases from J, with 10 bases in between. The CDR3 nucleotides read TGTGCCAGCAGTTACAACCGGGACACTGGAAACACCATATATTTT. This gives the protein CASSYNRDTGNTIYF.

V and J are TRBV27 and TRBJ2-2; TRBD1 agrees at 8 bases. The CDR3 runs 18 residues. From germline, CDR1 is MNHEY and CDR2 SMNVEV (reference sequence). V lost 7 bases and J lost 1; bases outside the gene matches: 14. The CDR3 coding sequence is TGTGCCAGCACAATAAGGAGGGCCGGGACAGGGAACACCGGGGAGCTGTTTTTT. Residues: CASTIRRAGTGNTGELFF.

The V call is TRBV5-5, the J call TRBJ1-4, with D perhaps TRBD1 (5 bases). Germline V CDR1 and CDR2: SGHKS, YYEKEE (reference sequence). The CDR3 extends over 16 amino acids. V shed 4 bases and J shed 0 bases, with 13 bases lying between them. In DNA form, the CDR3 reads TGTGCCAGCAGCCCGCGGTGGGGGGCAACTAATGAAAAACTGTTTTTT. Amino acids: CASSPRWGATNEKLFF. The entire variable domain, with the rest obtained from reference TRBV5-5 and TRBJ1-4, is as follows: DAGVTQSPTHLIKTRGQQVTLRCSPISGHKSVSWYQQVLGQGPQFIFQYYEKEERGRGNFPDRFSARQFPNYSSELNVNALLLGDSALYLCASSPRWGATNEKLFFGSGTQLSVL.

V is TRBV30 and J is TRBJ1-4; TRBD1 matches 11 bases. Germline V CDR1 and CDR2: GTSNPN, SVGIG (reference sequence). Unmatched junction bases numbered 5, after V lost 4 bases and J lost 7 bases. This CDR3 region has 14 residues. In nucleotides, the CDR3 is TGTGCCTGGAAGTGGGGGACAGGGGGTGAAAAACTGTTTTTT. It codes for CAWKWGTGGEKLFF. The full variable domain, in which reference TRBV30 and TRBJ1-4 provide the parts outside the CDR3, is SQTIHQWPATLVQPVGSPLSLECTVEGTSNPNLYWYRQAAGRGLQLLFYSVGIGQISSEVPQNLSASRPQDRQFILSSKKLLLSDSGFYLCAWKWGTGGEKLFFGSGTQLSVL.

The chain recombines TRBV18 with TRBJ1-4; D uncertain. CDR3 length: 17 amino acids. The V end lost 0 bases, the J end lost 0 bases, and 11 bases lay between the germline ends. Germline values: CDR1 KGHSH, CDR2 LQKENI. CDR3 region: CASSPPGQYATNEKLFF. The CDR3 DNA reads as TGTGCCAGCTCACCACCGGGCCAGTACGCAACTAATGAAAAACTGTTTTTT.

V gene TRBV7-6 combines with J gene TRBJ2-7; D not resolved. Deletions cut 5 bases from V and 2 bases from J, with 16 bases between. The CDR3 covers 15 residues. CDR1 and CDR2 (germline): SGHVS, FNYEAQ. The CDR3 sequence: CASSPSPKRTYEQYF. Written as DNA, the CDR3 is TGTGCCAGCAGCCCCTCGCCCAAGCGAACCTACGAGCAGTACTTC.

CDR3 sequence (DNA): TGCGCCAGCAGCCAAGGACTAGCGGATTTCCAAGAGACCCAGTACTTC. Its protein is CASSQGLADFQETQYF. The chain joins TRBV4-3 to TRBJ2-5; 9 nucleotides line up with TRBD2. Germline-derived CDR1 and CDR2 are LGHNA and YSLEER. The CDR3 contains 16 residues. Trimming removed 1 base from V and 1 base from J; junction bases left unmatched: 4.

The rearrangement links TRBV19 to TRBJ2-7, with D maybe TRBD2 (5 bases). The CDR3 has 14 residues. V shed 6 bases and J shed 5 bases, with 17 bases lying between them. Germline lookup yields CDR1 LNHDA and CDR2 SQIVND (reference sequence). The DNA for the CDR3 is TGTGCCAGTAGCACCGGACTTAATTCCAACGAGCAGTACTTC. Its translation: CASSTGLNSNEQYF.

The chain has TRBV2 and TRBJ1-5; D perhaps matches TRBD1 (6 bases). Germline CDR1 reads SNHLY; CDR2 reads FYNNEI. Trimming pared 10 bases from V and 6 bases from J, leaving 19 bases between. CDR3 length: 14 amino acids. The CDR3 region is CATTGPSGGQPQHF. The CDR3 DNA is TGTGCCACTACAGGGCCCTCGGGGGGTCAGCCCCAGCATTTT.

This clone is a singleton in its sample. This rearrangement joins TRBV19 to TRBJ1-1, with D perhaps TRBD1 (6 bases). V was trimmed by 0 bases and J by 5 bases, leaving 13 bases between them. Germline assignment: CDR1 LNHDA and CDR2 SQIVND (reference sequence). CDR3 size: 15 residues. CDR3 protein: CASSIDHGGVTEAFF. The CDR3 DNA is TGTGCCAGTAGTATAGATCACGGGGGCGTTACTGAAGCTTTCTTT. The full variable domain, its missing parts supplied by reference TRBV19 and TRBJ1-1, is DGGITQSPKYLFRKEGQNVTLSCEQNLNHDAMYWYRQDPGQGLRLIYYSQIVNDFQKGDIAEGYSVSREKKESFPLTVTSAQKNPTAFYLCASSIDHGGVTEAFFGQGTRLTVV.

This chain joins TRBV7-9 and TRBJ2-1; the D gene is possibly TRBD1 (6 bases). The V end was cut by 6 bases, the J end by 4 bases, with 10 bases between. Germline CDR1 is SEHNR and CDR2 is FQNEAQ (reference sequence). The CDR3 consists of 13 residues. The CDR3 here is CASRTGQYNEQFF. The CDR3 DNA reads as TGTGCCAGCAGAACGGGACAATACAATGAGCAGTTCTTC.

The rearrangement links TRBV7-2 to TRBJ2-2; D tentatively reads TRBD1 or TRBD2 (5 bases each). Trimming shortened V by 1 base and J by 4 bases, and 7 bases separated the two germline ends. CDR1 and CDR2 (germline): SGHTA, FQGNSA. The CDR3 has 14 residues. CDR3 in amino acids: CASSLGGSTGELFF. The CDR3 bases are TGTGCCAGCAGCTTAGGGGGGAGCACCGGGGAGCTGTTTTTT.

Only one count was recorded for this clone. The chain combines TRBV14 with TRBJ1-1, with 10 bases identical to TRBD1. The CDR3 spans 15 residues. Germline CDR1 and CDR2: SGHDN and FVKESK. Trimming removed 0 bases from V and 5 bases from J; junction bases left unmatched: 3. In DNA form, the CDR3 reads TGTGCCAGCAGCCAAGATGTGGGACAGGGGACTGAAGCTTTCTTT. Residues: CASSQDVGQGTEAFF.

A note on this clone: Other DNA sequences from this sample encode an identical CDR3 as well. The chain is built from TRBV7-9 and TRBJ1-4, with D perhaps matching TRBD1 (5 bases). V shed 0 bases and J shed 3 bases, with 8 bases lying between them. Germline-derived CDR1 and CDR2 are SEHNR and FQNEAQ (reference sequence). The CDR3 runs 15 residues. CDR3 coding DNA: TGTGCCAGCAGCTTAGCGCAGGGTTCTAATGAAAAACTGTTTTTT. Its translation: CASSLAQGSNEKLFF.

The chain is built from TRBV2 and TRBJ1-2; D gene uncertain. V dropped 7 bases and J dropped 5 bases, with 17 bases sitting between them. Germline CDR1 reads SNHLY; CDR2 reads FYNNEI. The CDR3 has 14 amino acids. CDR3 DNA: TGTGCCAGCACCCTCGACATGGGAGGTTATGGCTACACCTTC. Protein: CASTLDMGGYGYTF.

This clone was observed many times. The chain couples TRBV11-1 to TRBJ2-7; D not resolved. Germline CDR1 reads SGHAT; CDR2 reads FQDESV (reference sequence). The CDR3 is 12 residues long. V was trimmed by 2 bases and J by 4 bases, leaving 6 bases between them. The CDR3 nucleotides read TGTGCCAGCAGCTTACCCGGGTACGAGCAGTACTTC. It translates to CASSLPGYEQYF.

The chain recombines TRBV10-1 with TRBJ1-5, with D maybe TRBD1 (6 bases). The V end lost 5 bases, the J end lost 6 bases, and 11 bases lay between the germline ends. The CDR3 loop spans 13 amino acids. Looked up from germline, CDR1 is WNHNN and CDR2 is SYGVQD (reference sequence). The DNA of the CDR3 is TGCGCCAGCAGTACAGGGTTGGGTCAGCCCCAGCATTTT. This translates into CASSTGLGQPQHF.

The CDR3: CAISEWGSTDTQYF. The CDR3 DNA sequence: TGTGCCATCAGTGAATGGGGATCCACAGATACGCAGTATTTT. The chain is built from TRBV10-3 and TRBJ2-3; D gene unclear. CDR1 ENHRY and CDR2 SYGVKD come from the germline V gene. This CDR3 spans 14 amino acids. Trimming removed 3 bases from V and 2 bases from J, with 9 bases in between.

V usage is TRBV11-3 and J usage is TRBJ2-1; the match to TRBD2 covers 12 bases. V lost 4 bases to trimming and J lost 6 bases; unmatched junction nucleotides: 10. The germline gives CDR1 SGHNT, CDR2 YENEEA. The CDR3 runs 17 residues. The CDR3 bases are TGTGCCAGCAGCTCGAGGGCATCTAGCGGGAGGGTCAATGAGCAGTTCTTC. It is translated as CASSSRASSGRVNEQFF.

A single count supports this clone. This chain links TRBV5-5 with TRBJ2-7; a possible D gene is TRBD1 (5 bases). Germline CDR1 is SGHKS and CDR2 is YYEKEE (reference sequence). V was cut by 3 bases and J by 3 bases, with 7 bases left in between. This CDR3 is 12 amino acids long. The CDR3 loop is CASSSDIYEQYF. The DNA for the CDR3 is TGTGCCAGCAGCTCGGACATCTACGAGCAGTACTTC.

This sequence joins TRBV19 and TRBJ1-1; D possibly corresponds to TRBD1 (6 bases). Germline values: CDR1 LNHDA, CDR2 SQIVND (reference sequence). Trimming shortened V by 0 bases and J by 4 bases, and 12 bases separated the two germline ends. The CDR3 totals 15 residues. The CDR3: CASSIDPHRATEAFF. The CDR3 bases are TGTGCCAGTAGTATAGACCCCCACAGGGCCACTGAAGCTTTCTTT. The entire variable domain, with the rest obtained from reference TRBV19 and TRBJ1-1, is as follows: DGGITQSPKYLFRKEGQNVTLSCEQNLNHDAMYWYRQDPGQGLRLIYYSQIVNDFQKGDIAEGYSVSREKKESFPLTVTSAQKNPTAFYLCASSIDPHRATEAFFGQGTRLTVV.

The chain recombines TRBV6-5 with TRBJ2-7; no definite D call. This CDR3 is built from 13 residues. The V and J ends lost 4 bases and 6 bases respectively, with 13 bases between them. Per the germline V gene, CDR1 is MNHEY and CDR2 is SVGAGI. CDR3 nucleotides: TGTGCCAGCAGTTCCCGTGATGTACTCGAGCAGTACTTC. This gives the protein CASSSRDVLEQYF.